This T cell receptor beta chain came from a study of graft-versus-host responses after intestinal transplantation (dated by TCRdb to the early 2020s). For the wider study: Multivisceral, liver-intestinal, or isolated intestinal transplants were received by the recipients. Anti-thymocyte globulin induction was given to all recipients, followed by maintenance tacrolimus and steroids for two to three years. After intestinal transplantation, graft-versus-host and host-versus-graft alloreactive T cell clones were followed in the graft, circulation and bone marrow using bulk TCR-beta CDR3 sequencing. To identify alloreactive clones, pre-transplant mixed lymphocyte reaction products were sequenced and compared with unstimulated pre-transplant donor and recipient T cells. The cohort enrolled 20 to 30 intestinal transplant recipients, one of whom was a retransplant, and a few patients without pretransplant specimens were excluded. Donor T cell macrochimerism was defined as a peak of at least 4% donor T cells among recipient peripheral blood mononuclear cells. Rather than going through the commercial service, samples from a few later patients were sequenced in-house on an Illumina MiSeq and processed with MiXCR. Points the paper makes about the study in general: GvH clones were detected in recipient bone marrow, and some of these GvH clones were observed earlier in ileal mucosa or blood, consistent with an intestinal mucosal origin. High GvH to HvG T cell clonal ratios were observed in the allografts of patients with donor T cell macrochimerism. The conclusions were limited by the relatively low number and heterogeneity of the intestinal transplant patients. Peak levels of circulating GvH clones were associated with declines in HvG clones early after transplant.

Receptor libraries were prepared by the immunoSEQ multiplex PCR assay. For most patients, genomic DNA was subjected to high-throughput TCR-beta CDR3 sequencing by Adaptive Biotechnologies. For the original study's pipeline: Adaptive's ImmunoSEQ software was the source of the TCR sequencing data for 18 patients, while three other patients were processed with MiXCR and VDJtools. CDR3 nucleotide sequences shared between donor and recipient were removed because their origin could not be assigned. To count as alloreactive, a clone needed at least 2-fold expansion over unstimulated cells and a minimum CFSE-low frequency of 0.002% (template counts) or 0.001% (read counts). Clones were considered mappable if detected in sequenced pre-transplant spleen, lymph node, or MLR CFSE-low populations of the donor or recipient. Cumulative frequency of alloreactive clones was calculated as a percentage of all sequences weighted by copy number. TCRdb obtained this table from immuneACCESS and retained in-frame rearrangements with V and J assigned. These tables miss some clones; where compared with another copy, unresolved V genes account for less than half of the shortfall, and the remainder is unexplained. From that table come the V and J calls and clone size; the DNA was used to work out D and trimming. The sample table lists over 20,000 clones, approximately 92% of them with a count of one. The top ten constitute around two fifths of the sample.

Concerning this clone: The target of this receptor is not known. Per-base qualities were not stored, and no clone one base away is much larger.

Blood samples were collected up to 4 times in the first month after transplant and then at least monthly when available. The CDR3 has 14 amino acids, counting the end cysteine and phenylalanine. The entry retains the CDR3 DNA only, 42 bases that are in frame from base 1. V is clipped by 6 bases and J by 2 bases, and the sequence between their germline boundaries is 14 bases long. From a lookup of the germline V gene, CDR1 and CDR2 are SNHLY and FYNNEI. The specimen comprised PBMCs, sampled roughly 39 weeks after intestinal transplant. The V and J segments used are TRBV2 and TRBJ2-7; 6 matching bases give a weak D call of TRBD1. The sequence derives from a human patient who received an intestinal transplant, so some T cells may come from the graft donor. The sequenced DNA: TGTGCCAGCAGGGAGCAGGGGCCCACCTACGAGCAGTACTTC. Its protein is CASREQGPTYEQYF.